This TCR beta chain was recovered during a study of T cells after yellow fever vaccination. TCRdb used MiXCR to reprocess the 5' RACE reads, holding one entry per CDR3 protein. The table includes 620,000 or so distinct CDR3 sequences, 17% detected once. Broader study findings: Some clonotypes were seen in both the CD4 and the CD8 compartments. These made up a small share and likely arose from convergent recombination.

The CDR3 is 15 residues long. Germline assignment: CDR1 SEHNR and CDR2 FQNEAQ (reference sequence). Trimming shortened V by 4 bases and J by 0 bases, and 10 bases separated the two germline ends. This clonotype came up many times. Its antigen is unknown. J is TRBJ1-3 and V is TRBV7-9; D might be TRBD1 (5 bases). This sequence was found in a man in his late teens or twenties who received the YFV17D yellow fever vaccine. Sample: PBMCs, taken around 5 days after the first yellow fever vaccination. The CDR3 loop reads CASSSRGSSGNTIYF. CDR3 nucleotides: TGTGCCAGCAGCTCCCGGGGCAGCTCTGGAAACACCATATATTTT.